This T cell receptor beta chain appears in the sequencing data of a study of CD8 T cell repertoires and HIV-1 epitope variants. Study context: Each of Twenty-five Gag and Nef epitope peptides stimulated a separate culture. Tested: three Gag epitope families, Nef HW9 and YT9. Enriched T cells were co-cultured with equal autologous T cell-negative cells. IL-2, IL-7 and IL-15 were added on days 3 and 7 of roughly 11-day cultures.

On this clone: Its antigen is as yet unknown.

Deletions cut 2 bases from V and 7 bases from J, with 14 bases between. The CDR3 spans 14 residues. Looked up from germline, CDR1 is GTSNPN and CDR2 is SVGIG (reference sequence). TCRdb keeps only in-frame clones here, not all; method: immunoSEQ multiplex PCR. The sample yields around 6,100 clones, around 68% seen once. The sequenced material came from cultured CD8+ T cells derived from PBMCs. V usage is TRBV30 and J usage is TRBJ2-2; tentative D call: TRBD1 (6 bases). The TCR originated in a male donor with HIV. CDR3 loop: CAWSLVTGNGELFF. CDR3 bases: TGTGCCTGGAGTCTTGTTACAGGGAACGGGGAGCTGTTTTTT.